This is a list of T cell receptor beta chains from one sample in a study of OX40 agonist ivuxolimab in advanced cancers. Clones were sequenced by immunoSEQ multiplex PCR, and TCRdb holds only the in-frame ones, with some missing. The sample lists about 48,000 clones, 60% to 85% occurring once. Sequencing used CD4+ or CD8+ T cells sorted from blood, obtained in a trial of the OX40 agonist ivuxolimab. These receptors all stem from an adult with an advanced solid tumor such as melanoma, head and neck, liver or kidney cancer. The CDR3 runs from the conserved cysteine through the conserved F or W. The order of the fields is V gene, D gene, J gene, clone size, CDR3 protein, CDR3 DNA. The D gene is left open where the match is weak. The size of a clone is reported for some rows only, either as once, few or many, or as a class for expanded clones.

>TRBV7-9|-|TRBJ1-2|-
CASSLDINYGYTF
TGTGCCAGCAGCTTAGATATAAACTATGGCTACACCTTC
>TRBV5-8|-|TRBJ1-6|-
CASSSSGNSPLHF
TGTGCCAGCAGCTCCTCAGGAAATTCACCCCTCCACTTT
>TRBV5-4|TRBD1|TRBJ1-3|-
CASSFPDRANTIYF
TGTGCCAGCAGCTTCCCAGACAGGGCGAACACCATATATTTT
>TRBV5-3|TRBD1|TRBJ2-7|-
CASSGTGTLYEQYF
TGTGCCAGCAGCGGGACAGGGACCCTTTACGAGCAGTACTTC
>TRBV21-1|-|TRBJ1-1|-
CASSKGLTGVNTEAFF
TGTGCCAGCAGCAAAGGGCTGACAGGGGTGAACACTGAAGCTTTCTTT
>TRBV7-7|-|TRBJ1-4|-
CASSLAGVGEKLFF
TGTGCCAGCAGCTTAGCAGGGGTCGGGGAAAAACTGTTTTTT
>TRBV11-2|-|TRBJ1-2|-
CASSPLRGEGYTF
TGTGCCAGCAGCCCACTGAGGGGGGAAGGCTACACCTTC
>TRBV11-3|TRBD2|TRBJ2-1|once
CAIWGLAGLYNEQFF
TGTGCCATCTGGGGGCTAGCGGGCCTCTACAATGAGCAGTTCTTC
>TRBV5-4|-|TRBJ2-1|-
CASSADIASYNEQFF
TGTGCCAGCAGTGCTGACATAGCCTCCTACAATGAGCAGTTCTTC
>TRBV14|-|TRBJ1-4|-
CASSQAVSNEKLFF
TGTGCCAGCAGCCAAGCGGTTTCTAATGAAAAACTGTTTTTT
>TRBV27|-|TRBJ1-2|once
CASRSPAANYGYTF
TGTGCCAGCAGATCCCCCGCAGCCAACTATGGCTACACCTTC
>TRBV14|-|TRBJ2-7|-
CASSPVWSGYEQYF
TGTGCCAGCAGCCCCGTTTGGAGTGGCTACGAGCAGTACTTC
>TRBV7-2|-|TRBJ1-2|once
CASSPLQITGYTF
TGTGCCAGCAGCCCTCTGCAAATAACTGGCTACACCTTC
>TRBV6-5|-|TRBJ2-7|-
CASSYSTAPYEQYF
TGTGCCAGCAGTTACTCGACGGCTCCCTACGAGCAGTACTTC
>TRBV10-1|-|TRBJ1-5|few
CASSESTQPQHF
TGCGCCAGCAGTGAGTCGACTCAGCCCCAGCATTTT
>TRBV5-1|-|TRBJ1-3|-
CASKLDSGNTIYF
TGCGCCAGCAAACTGGACTCTGGAAACACCATATATTTT
>TRBV7-2|-|TRBJ1-2|-
CASSFRDGSYGYTF
TGTGCCAGCAGCTTCCGGGACGGAAGCTATGGCTACACCTTC
>TRBV5-1|TRBD1|TRBJ1-4|-
CASSLTGTGKEKLFF
TGCGCCAGCAGCTTAACCGGGACAGGGAAGGAAAAACTGTTTTTT
>TRBV6-5|-|TRBJ1-1|-
CASSSLTGNTEAFF
TGTGCCAGCAGTTCCTTGACAGGGAACACTGAAGCTTTCTTT
>TRBV18|TRBD1|TRBJ2-3|-
CASSPPNRGDTQYF
TGTGCCAGCTCACCCCCGAACAGGGGGGATACGCAGTATTTT
>TRBV28|TRBD1|TRBJ1-4|-
CASSMTGENEKLFF
TGTGCCAGCAGCATGACAGGGGAAAATGAAAAACTGTTTTTT
>TRBV30|-|TRBJ1-2|few
CAWKGAYGYTF
TGTGCCTGGAAAGGCGCCTATGGCTACACCTTC
>TRBV20-1|-|TRBJ1-2|-
CSTYGADGYTF
TGCAGTACGTACGGGGCGGATGGCTACACCTTC
>TRBV19|-|TRBJ1-3|few
CASSIPGQLSGNTIYF
TGTGCCAGTAGTATCCCCGGACAGTTATCTGGAAACACCATATATTTT
>TRBV7-2|-|TRBJ2-7|-
CASSQNIYEQYF
TGTGCCAGCAGCCAAAATATATACGAGCAGTACTTC
>TRBV5-1|-|TRBJ1-2|-
CASSLEGSGYTF
TGCGCCAGCAGCTTGGAAGGTTCTGGCTACACCTTC
>TRBV7-9|-|TRBJ2-1|-
CASSRTVNEQFF
TGTGCCAGCAGTCGGACGGTAAATGAGCAGTTCTTC
>TRBV28|TRBD1|TRBJ2-2|-
CASSSDRGQRGLTGELFF
TGTGCCAGCAGTTCTGACAGGGGGCAAAGGGGATTGACCGGGGAGCTGTTTTTT
>TRBV19|-|TRBJ2-1|-
CASSTRNEQFF
TGTGCCAGTAGTACTCGAAATGAGCAGTTCTTC
>TRBV6-1|-|TRBJ2-7|-
CASSLGQGIYEQYF
TGTGCCAGCAGTCTGGGGCAGGGTATCTACGAGCAGTACTTC
>TRBV7-2|-|TRBJ1-3|-
CASSQWGSGAGNTIYF
TGTGCCAGCAGCCAATGGGGGTCGGGGGCTGGAAACACCATATATTTT
>TRBV18|-|TRBJ1-1|-
CASSPIQGGRDTEAFF
TGTGCCAGCTCACCAATACAGGGAGGCAGGGACACTGAAGCTTTCTTT
>TRBV19|TRBD1|TRBJ1-5|-
CASSGQVGQPQHF
TGTGCCAGTAGTGGACAGGTGGGTCAGCCCCAGCATTTT
>TRBV10-3|TRBD1|TRBJ1-1|-
CAISESWTGSEEAFF
TGTGCCATCAGTGAGTCGTGGACAGGGAGCGAGGAAGCTTTCTTT
>TRBV28|-|TRBJ1-4|few
CASREGHGTEKLFF
TGTGCCAGTAGGGAGGGACACGGGACTGAAAAACTGTTTTTT
>TRBV19|TRBD1|TRBJ1-4|-
CASSTGTATNEKLFF
TGTGCCAGTAGTACCGGGACAGCAACTAATGAAAAACTGTTTTTT
>TRBV29-1|-|TRBJ2-7|few
CSVVGGGTEQYF
TGCAGCGTTGTGGGAGGGGGTACCGAGCAGTACTTC